A few counts support the clone carrying this T cell receptor (beta chain). Its specificity is unknown. A clone one base away is much larger, so this may be a read error. Each donor's blood draw was around 9.2 milliliters of peripheral blood. A second roughly 7 to 11 cycle PCR used barcoded and J-beta primers. TCRdb independently ran MiXCR on the 5' RACE reads; one entry per CDR3 protein. The repertoire includes some 700,000 distinct CDR3 sequences, more than 40% of them detected once, and around 20% sits in the top ten. These data are taken from a study of blood T cells in healthy people across ages. Points from the study as a whole: While age rose, TCR beta diversity per million T cells dropped in a roughly linear way. Estimates of total diversity, which came from one million sequenced T cells, were considered to be underestimates.

The V gene lost 4 bases and the J gene lost 11 bases, with 14 bases spanning the gap. Germline-derived CDR1 and CDR2 are SQVTM and ANQGSEA. The CDR3 loop spans 11 amino acids. This receptor was obtained from a woman in her sixties in good health. Sequenced material: blood. V gene TRBV29-1 combines with J gene TRBJ2-5; D unclear. The CDR3 nucleotides read TGCAGCGTTGTTTTGTTGAATGAGCAGTACTTC. Residues: CSVVLLNEQYF.